The present T cell receptor beta chain was sequenced within a study of regulatory T cells in long-lasting Graves disease. Regarding the study as a whole: Persistent patients had more shared public clonotypes (around 3,000) than new patients (about 920).

Building the TCR beta libraries relied on iRepertoire HTBI primers, and CDR3 regions underwent Arm-PCR. TCRdb used MiXCR to reprocess the multiplex PCR reads, holding one entry per CDR3 protein. The profile shows over 250,000 distinct CDR3 sequences, more than 20% of them singletons. To note about this clonotype: Its antigen is not identified. A much larger clone differs from this one at a single base, so this may be a read error.

Described time point: persistent/refractory GD, antithyroid drugs over 5 years with positive TRAb. PBMCs were the source of the RNA used for TCR sequencing. Per germline, CDR1 SQVTM and CDR2 ANQGSEA. Trimming removed 4 bases at V and 5 bases at J, with 11 bases between. CDR3 length: 12 residues. The source of this sequence is a female donor with Graves disease. Sequenced here: peripheral blood mononuclear cells (PBMCs), sampled when the disease was refractory, from a patient treated with antithyroid drugs. The chain combines TRBV29-1 with TRBJ2-5; D remains ambiguous. CDR3 in amino acids: CSVGSLGETQYF. The DNA of the CDR3 is TGCAGCGTTGGTTCTCTTGGGGAGACCCAGTACTTC.